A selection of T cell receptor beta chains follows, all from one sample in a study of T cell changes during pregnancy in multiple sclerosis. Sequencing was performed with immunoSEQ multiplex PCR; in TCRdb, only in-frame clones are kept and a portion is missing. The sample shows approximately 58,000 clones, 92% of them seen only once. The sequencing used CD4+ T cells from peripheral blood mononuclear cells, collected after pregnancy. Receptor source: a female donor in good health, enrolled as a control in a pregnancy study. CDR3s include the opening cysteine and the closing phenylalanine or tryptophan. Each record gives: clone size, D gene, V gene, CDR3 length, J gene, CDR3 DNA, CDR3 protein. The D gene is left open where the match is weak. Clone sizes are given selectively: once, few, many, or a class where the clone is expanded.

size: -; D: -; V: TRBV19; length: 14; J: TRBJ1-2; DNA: TGTGCCAGTATGGCCCAGGGTCAAAAATATGGCTACACCTTC; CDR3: CASMAQGQKYGYTF
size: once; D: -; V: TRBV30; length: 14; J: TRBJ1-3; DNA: TGTGCCTCACTGAGGCCTTCCTCTGGAAACACCATATATTTT; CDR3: CASLRPSSGNTIYF
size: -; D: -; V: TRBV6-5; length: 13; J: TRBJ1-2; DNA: TGTGCCAGCAGCCCTCAGGGAGGCTATGGCTACACCTTC; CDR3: CASSPQGGYGYTF
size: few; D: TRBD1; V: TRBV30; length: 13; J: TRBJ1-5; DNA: TGTGCCTGGGGGGGACAGGGAAGTCAGCCCCAGCATTTT; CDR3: CAWGGQGSQPQHF
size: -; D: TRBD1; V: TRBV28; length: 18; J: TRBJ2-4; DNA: TGTGCCAGCAGTTCTATTGCCCAGGACAGGCTAGCCAAAAACATTCAGTACTTC; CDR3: CASSSIAQDRLAKNIQYF
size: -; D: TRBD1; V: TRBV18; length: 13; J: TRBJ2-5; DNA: TGTGCCAGCTCACCTGGGACAGAAGAGACCCAGTACTTC; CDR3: CASSPGTEETQYF
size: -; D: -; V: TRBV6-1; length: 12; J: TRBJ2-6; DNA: TGTGCCAGCGGCCCTGGGGCCAACGTCCTGACTTTC; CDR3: CASGPGANVLTF
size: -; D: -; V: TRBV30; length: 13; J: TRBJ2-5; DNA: TGTGCCTGGAGTAGGGCAGGGTTAGAGACCCAGTACTTC; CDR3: CAWSRAGLETQYF
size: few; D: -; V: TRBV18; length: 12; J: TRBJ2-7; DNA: TGTGCCAGCCAAGGGGGTACCTACGAGCAGTACTTC; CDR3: CASQGGTYEQYF
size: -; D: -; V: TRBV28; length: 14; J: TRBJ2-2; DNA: TGTGCCAGCACCTTGTTTGCGGGGGCCAGGGAGCTGTTTTTT; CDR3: CASTLFAGARELFF
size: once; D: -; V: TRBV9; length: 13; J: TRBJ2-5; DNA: TGTGCCAGCAGCGCCCATAGCCAAGAGACCCAGTACTTC; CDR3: CASSAHSQETQYF
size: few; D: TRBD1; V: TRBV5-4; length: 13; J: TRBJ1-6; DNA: TGTGCCAGCTGCCCGGACAGGGATTCACCCCTCCACTTT; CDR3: CASCPDRDSPLHF
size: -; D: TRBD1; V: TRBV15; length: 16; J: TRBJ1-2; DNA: TGTGCCACCAGCAGAGAGAACCGGGACAGGGGGGTTGGCTACACCTTC; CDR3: CATSRENRDRGVGYTF
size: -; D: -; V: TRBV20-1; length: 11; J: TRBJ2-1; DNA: TGCAGTGCTAAAAGCAACAGGGAACGGTTCTTC; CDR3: CSAKSNRERFF
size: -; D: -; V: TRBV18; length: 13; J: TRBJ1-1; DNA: TGTGCCAGCTCACCGGGGAGTAACACTGAAGCTTTCTTT; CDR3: CASSPGSNTEAFF
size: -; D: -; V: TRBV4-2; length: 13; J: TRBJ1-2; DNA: TGTGCCAGCAGCCAGGCAGGGGAGGGTGGCTACACCTTC; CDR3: CASSQAGEGGYTF
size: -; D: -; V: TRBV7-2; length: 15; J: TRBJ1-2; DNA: TGTGCCAGCAGCTTAGAGGGACAATCTAACTATGGCTACACCTTC; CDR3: CASSLEGQSNYGYTF
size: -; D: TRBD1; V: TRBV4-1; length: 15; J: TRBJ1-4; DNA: TGCGCCAGCAGCTTGCCGGGACAGATAAATGAAAAACTGTTTTTT; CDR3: CASSLPGQINEKLFF
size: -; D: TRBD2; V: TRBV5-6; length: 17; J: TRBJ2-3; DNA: TGTGCCAGCAGCTTAGGGATAGCGGGGGGGCCAAGCGATACGCAGTATTTT; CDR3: CASSLGIAGGPSDTQYF
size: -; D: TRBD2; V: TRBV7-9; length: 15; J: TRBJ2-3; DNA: TGTGCCAGCAGCCCCCCACGGGGACAAGCGGGGGCGCAGTATTTT; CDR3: CASSPPRGQAGAQYF
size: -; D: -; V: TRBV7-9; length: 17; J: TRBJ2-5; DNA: TGTGCCAGCAGCTCCACAGGACTCAGGAGGGGACAAGAGACCCAGTACTTC; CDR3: CASSSTGLRRGQETQYF
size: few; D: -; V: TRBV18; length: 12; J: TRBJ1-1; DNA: TGTGCCAGCTCACTCCGGGAGGCTGAAGCTTTCTTT; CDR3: CASSLREAEAFF
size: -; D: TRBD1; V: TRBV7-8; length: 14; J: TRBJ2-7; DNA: TGTGCCAGCAGCTTCCGGGACAGCCCCTACGAGCAGTACTTC; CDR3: CASSFRDSPYEQYF
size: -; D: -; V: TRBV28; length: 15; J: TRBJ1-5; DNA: TGTGCCAGCAGTGCAACAGGATTTAGCAATCAGCCCCAGCATTTT; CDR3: CASSATGFSNQPQHF
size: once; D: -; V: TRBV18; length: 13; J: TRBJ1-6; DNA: TGTGCCAGCTCATCGGACAGCAATTCACCCCTCCACTTT; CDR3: CASSSDSNSPLHF
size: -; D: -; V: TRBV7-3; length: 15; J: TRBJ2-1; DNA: TGTGCCAGCAGCGCAGACTCTTCTAGCTACAATGAGCAGTTCTTC; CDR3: CASSADSSSYNEQFF
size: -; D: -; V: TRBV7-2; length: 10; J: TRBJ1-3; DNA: TGTGCCACCCCCCTAAACACCATATATTTT; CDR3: CATPLNTIYF
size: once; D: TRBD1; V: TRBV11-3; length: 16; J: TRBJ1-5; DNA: TGTGCCAGCAGCTTGGGACAGTTTCATAGCAATCAGCCCCAGCATTTT; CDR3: CASSLGQFHSNQPQHF
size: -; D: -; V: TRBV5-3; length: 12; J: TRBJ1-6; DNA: TGTGCCAGACCTCCCAGGGTTTCACCCCTCCACTTT; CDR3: CARPPRVSPLHF
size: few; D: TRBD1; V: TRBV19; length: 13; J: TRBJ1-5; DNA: TGTGCCAGTAGTGGGACAGGGAATCAGCCCCAGCATTTT; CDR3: CASSGTGNQPQHF
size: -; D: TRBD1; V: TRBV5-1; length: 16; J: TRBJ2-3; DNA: TGCGCCAGCAGCCTGGGGACAGGGCCAACCACAGATACGCAGTATTTT; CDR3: CASSLGTGPTTDTQYF
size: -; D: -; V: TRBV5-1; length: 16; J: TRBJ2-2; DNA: TGCGCCAGCAGCTTGGCCCCGGGGGAGTACGCCGGGGAGCTGTTTTTT; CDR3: CASSLAPGEYAGELFF
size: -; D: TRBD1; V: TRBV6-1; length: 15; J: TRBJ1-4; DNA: TGTGCCAGCAGTACTCGACAGGGCCCTGGCGAAAAACTGTTTTTT; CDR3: CASSTRQGPGEKLFF
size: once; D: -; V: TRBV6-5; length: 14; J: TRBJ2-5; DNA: TGTGCCAGCAGTTACTCGACAAACCAAGAGACCCAGTACTTC; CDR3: CASSYSTNQETQYF
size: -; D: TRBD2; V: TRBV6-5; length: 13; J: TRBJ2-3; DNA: TGTGCCAGTAAGCGGGGGGACACAGATACGCAGTATTTT; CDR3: CASKRGDTDTQYF
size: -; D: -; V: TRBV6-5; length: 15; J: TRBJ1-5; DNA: TGTGCCAGCAGTTACTACGGGGGGGGAGGTCAGCCCCAGCATTTT; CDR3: CASSYYGGGGQPQHF
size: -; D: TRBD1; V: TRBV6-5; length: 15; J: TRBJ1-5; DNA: TGTGCCAGCAGTCCGGGACAGGATCTCGATCAGCCCCAGCATTTT; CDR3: CASSPGQDLDQPQHF